A single T cell receptor beta chain is shown here with its context. From the PCR reads, TCRdb re-called clones with MiXCR. The data hold about 21,000 clones, with 37% observed a single time. This record comes from a study of metastatic and nonmetastatic thyroid tumors. After removal of 2 bases from V and 3 bases from J, the junction contained 3 bases not matched to a gene. CDR1 is MNHNS and CDR2 is SASEGT in the germline V gene. CDR3 length: 14 amino acids. Ahead of thyroid surgery, no patient had received treatment of any kind. The receptor comes from a female donor with papillary thyroid cancer or a benign thyroid nodule (not recorded which). Some clones in this sample may be carry-over from other donors' samples. V is TRBV6-1 and J is TRBJ2-7; TRBD2 matches at 8 bases. Sequencing used tumor tissue. DNA of the CDR3: TGTGCCAGCAGTGAAATGACTAGCGACTACGAGCAGTACTTC. As protein: CASSEMTSDYEQYF.